This T cell receptor beta chain was captured by sequencing in a study of cytomegalovirus exposure and HLA in healthy donors. Study-wide results and caveats: It was reported that the classifier diagnosed cytomegalovirus status with high specificity and sensitivity in both the original and validation cohorts. A list of approximately 150 TCR beta chains associated with cytomegalovirus was given.

V dropped 3 bases and J dropped 0 bases, with 8 bases sitting between them. This CDR3 is 14 amino acids long. In germline, CDR1 is SGHTA, CDR2 FQGTGA. 60 Vbeta and 13 Jbeta primers were used in PCR. The data were produced by immunoSEQ multiplex PCR, yet TCRdb's version contains in-frame clones alone and is incomplete. Found here are 160,000 or so clones, around three quarters of them singletons; the top ten hold approximately 1.5%. Although they were nominally healthy when sampled, donors likely had unrecorded immune exposures. A word on this clone: Its target is unknown.

The origin of this receptor is a man aged 35 to 55 in good health and CMV-seronegative. Sequencing was performed on PBMCs. The rearrangement joins TRBV7-3 to TRBJ1-2, with unresolved D. The CDR3 sequence is CASSLGEANYGYTF. The CDR3 DNA follows: TGTGCCAGCAGCTTGGGAGAGGCTAACTATGGCTACACCTTC.